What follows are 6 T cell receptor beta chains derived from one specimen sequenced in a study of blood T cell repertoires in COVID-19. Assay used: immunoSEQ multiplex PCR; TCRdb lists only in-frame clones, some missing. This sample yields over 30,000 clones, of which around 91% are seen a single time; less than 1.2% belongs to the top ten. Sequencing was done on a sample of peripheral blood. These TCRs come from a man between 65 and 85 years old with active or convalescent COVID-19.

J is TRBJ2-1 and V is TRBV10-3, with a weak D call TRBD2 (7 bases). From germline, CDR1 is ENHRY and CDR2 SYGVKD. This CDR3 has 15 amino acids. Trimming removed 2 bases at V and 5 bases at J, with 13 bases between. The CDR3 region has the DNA TGTGCCATCAGTGAGCGGGGGGCCTATGACAATGAGCAGTTCTTC. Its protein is CAISERGAYDNEQFF.

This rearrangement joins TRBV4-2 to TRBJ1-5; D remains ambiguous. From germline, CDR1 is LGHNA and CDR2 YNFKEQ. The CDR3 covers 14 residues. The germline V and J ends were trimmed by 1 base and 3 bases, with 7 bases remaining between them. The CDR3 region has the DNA TGTGCCAGCAGCCAAGGCCTAGTCAATCAGCCCCAGCATTTT. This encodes CASSQGLVNQPQHF.

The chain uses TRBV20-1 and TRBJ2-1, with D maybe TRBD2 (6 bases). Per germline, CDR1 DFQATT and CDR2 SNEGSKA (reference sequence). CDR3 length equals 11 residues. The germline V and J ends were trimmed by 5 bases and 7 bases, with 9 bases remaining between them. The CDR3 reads CSASGDNEQFF. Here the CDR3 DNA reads TGCAGTGCTTCGGGGGATAATGAGCAGTTCTTC.

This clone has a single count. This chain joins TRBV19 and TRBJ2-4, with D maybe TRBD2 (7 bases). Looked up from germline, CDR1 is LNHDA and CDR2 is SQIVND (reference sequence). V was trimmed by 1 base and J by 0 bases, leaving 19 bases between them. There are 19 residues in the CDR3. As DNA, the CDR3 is TGTGCCAGTAGTATAGTTAGGGGGAGGGGTGAGGGAGCCAAAAACATTCAGTACTTC. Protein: CASSIVRGRGEGAKNIQYF.

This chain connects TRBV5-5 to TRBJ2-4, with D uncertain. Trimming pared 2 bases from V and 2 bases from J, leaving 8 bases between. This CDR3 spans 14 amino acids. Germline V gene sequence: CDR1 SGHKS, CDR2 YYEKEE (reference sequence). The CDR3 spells CASSFRLTKNIQYF. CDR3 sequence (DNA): TGTGCCAGCAGCTTTCGACTGACCAAAAACATTCAGTACTTC.

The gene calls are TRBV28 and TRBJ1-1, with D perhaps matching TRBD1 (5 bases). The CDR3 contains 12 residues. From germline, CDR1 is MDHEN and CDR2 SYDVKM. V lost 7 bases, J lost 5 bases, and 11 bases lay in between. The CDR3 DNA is TGTGCCAGCAAGGTTCAGGGAACTGAAGCTTTCTTT. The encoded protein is CASKVQGTEAFF.